The 19 T cell receptor beta chains in this list originate from one sample, sequenced in a study of Ad26.COV2.S vaccination and SARS-CoV-2 variants. Profiled with immunoSEQ multiplex PCR; TCRdb holds only in-frame clones, not every one. Of more than 300,000 clones listed, around 89% are singletons. Treatment meaning: some 20 received Ad26.COV2.S at low or high dose, single or two shots; 5 received placebo; per-sample allocation not given. On day 63 after the first injection, vaccine and placebo recipients gave samples. The sample was peripheral blood, taken in a trial of Ad26.COV2.S vaccine versus placebo. The source is a person between 18 and 65 years old who received the Ad26.COV2.S COVID-19 vaccine or a placebo.

The chain links TRBV20-1 to TRBJ1-2, with TRBD1 as a possible D gene (6 bases). This CDR3 has 10 residues. V shed 5 bases and J shed 6 bases, with 7 bases lying between them. CDR1 is DFQATT and CDR2 is SNEGSKA in the germline V gene (reference sequence). The DNA of the CDR3 is TGCAGTGCTTGGACAGATGGCTACACCTTC. This codes for CSAWTDGYTF.

V gene TRBV19 combines with J gene TRBJ1-1, with 7 bases matching TRBD1. Trimming removed 6 bases from V and 4 bases from J; junction bases left unmatched: 2. There are 12 residues in the CDR3. Germline V gene lookup returns CDR1 LNHDA and CDR2 SQIVND (reference sequence). The CDR3, as DNA: TGTGCCAGTAGGGACAGGACCACTGAAGCTTTCTTT. It codes for CASRDRTTEAFF.

The chain uses TRBV4-2 and TRBJ1-6; a possible D gene is TRBD1 (5 bases). This CDR3 contains 16 residues. V shed 1 base and J shed 10 bases, with 17 bases lying between them. The germline gives CDR1 LGHNA, CDR2 YNFKEQ. The CDR3 bases are TGTGCCAGCAGCCAAGGTGAGGCCGACCCAGGGTCACCCCTCCACTTT. It encodes CASSQGEADPGSPLHF.

The gene calls are TRBV7-8 and TRBJ2-7; D uncertain. Germline CDR1 SGHVS, CDR2 FQNEAQ. This CDR3 region has 15 residues. Trimming pared 1 base from V and 5 bases from J, leaving 15 bases between. The CDR3 region has the DNA TGTGCCAGCAGCTTAGGGTCAGCCCTTAGCCACGAGCAGTACTTC. Translation gives CASSLGSALSHEQYF.

The gene calls are TRBV7-9 and TRBJ1-5; D is perhaps TRBD1 (6 bases). The V end was cut by 5 bases, the J end by 6 bases, with 8 bases between. The germline CDR1 and CDR2 sequences are SEHNR and FQNEAQ (reference sequence). CDR3 size: 12 residues. The CDR3 sequence: CASSKGGQPQHF. In DNA, the CDR3 is TGTGCCAGCAGCAAGGGGGGTCAGCCCCAGCATTTT.

This clone showed up just a few times. The chain employs TRBV7-9 and TRBJ1-5, with TRBD1 identical over 8 bases. V shed 1 base and J 2 bases; nucleotides not matched to a gene: 7. CDR1 SEHNR and CDR2 FQNEAQ come from the germline V gene (reference sequence). This CDR3 has 17 amino acids. The CDR3: CASSLVIQGGGNQPQHF. CDR3 nucleotide sequence: TGTGCCAGCAGCTTAGTAATACAGGGGGGAGGCAATCAGCCCCAGCATTTT.

V usage is TRBV30 and J usage is TRBJ1-2; 8 nucleotides align to TRBD1. This CDR3 has 15 residues. Germline V gene data show CDR1 as GTSNPN and CDR2 as SVGIG (reference sequence). V dropped 2 bases and J dropped 7; count of bases not matched to a gene: 12. The CDR3 protein is CAWSHFRGPMTGYTF. CDR3 DNA: TGTGCCTGGAGTCATTTCAGGGGGCCTATGACTGGCTACACCTTC.

This clone showed up just once. CDR3 sequence: CASSLDRGGTQYF. In DNA, the CDR3 is TGTGCCAGCAGCTTAGATCGCGGAGGTACGCAGTATTTT. The chain employs TRBV7-9 and TRBJ2-3; D is possibly TRBD2 (5 bases). Per the germline V gene, CDR1 is SEHNR and CDR2 is FQNEAQ (reference sequence). V lost 1 base and J lost 8, with 10 bases in between. The CDR3 covers 13 residues.

The V call is TRBV5-1, the J call TRBJ2-2; tentatively, D is TRBD2 (6 bases). The CDR3 covers 17 residues. The V and J ends lost 0 bases and 5 bases respectively, with 17 bases between them. Germline V lookup: CDR1 SGHRS, CDR2 YFSETQ. The CDR3 loop is CASSLGSGTPSTGELFF. CDR3 DNA: TGCGCCAGCAGCTTGGGTTCCGGGACTCCATCGACCGGGGAGCTGTTTTTT. The complete variable domain, with remaining parts taken from reference TRBV5-1 and TRBJ2-2, reads KAGVTQTPRYLIKTRGQQVTLSCSPISGHRSVSWYQQTPGQGLQFLFEYFSETQRNKGNFPGRFSGRQFSNSRSEMNVSTLELGDSALYLCASSLGSGTPSTGELFFGEGSRLTVL.

This clone came up once. V gene TRBV7-2 combines with J gene TRBJ2-6, with D perhaps TRBD2 (6 bases). Trimming stripped 5 bases from V and 2 bases from J, with 22 bases between. Germline CDR1 reads SGHTA; CDR2 reads FQGNSA. The CDR3 contains 19 residues. DNA for the CDR3: TGTGCCAGCAGCCCGCCCCCTGCGGGATACCGACCTGGGGCCAACGTCCTGACTTTC. Its protein is CASSPPPAGYRPGANVLTF.

This chain connects TRBV4-3 to TRBJ1-5; D unresolved. The CDR3 totals 13 residues. Trimming stripped 1 base from V and 4 bases from J, with 5 bases between. Germline CDR1 LGHNA, CDR2 YSLEER. CDR3 region: CASSQGVNQPQHF. In DNA, the CDR3 is TGCGCCAGCAGCCAAGGTGTAAATCAGCCCCAGCATTTT.

This chain connects TRBV7-3 to TRBJ1-1; D not certain. The ends were cut back, 0 bases at V and 3 bases at J, with 8 bases in the middle. Germline assignment: CDR1 SGHTA and CDR2 FQGTGA. The CDR3 sequence is 14 residues long. CDR3 protein: CASSLTGRDTEAFF. Written as DNA, the CDR3 is TGTGCCAGCAGCTTAACAGGGAGGGACACTGAAGCTTTCTTT.

The chain employs TRBV28 and TRBJ1-5; maybe TRBD1 (5 bases). V was shortened by 5 bases and J by 1 base, with 12 bases between the two germline ends. The CDR3 totals 15 residues. Germline V gene data show CDR1 as MDHEN and CDR2 as SYDVKM. The CDR3 region is CASSPHPGSNQPQHF. In nucleotides, the CDR3 is TGTGCCAGCAGTCCACATCCAGGGAGCAATCAGCCCCAGCATTTT. Looking up the rest from reference TRBV28 and TRBJ1-5 gives the full variable domain: DVKVTQSSRYLVKRTGEKVFLECVQDMDHENMFWYRQDPGLGLRLIYFSYDVKMKEKGDIPEGYSVSREKKERFSLILESASTNQTSMYLCASSPHPGSNQPQHFGDGTRLSIL.

The rearrangement links TRBV7-6 to TRBJ2-6, with a possible D match to TRBD2 (5 bases). The CDR3 is 15 amino acids. Trimming pared 2 bases from V and 1 base from J, leaving 6 bases between. Germline V gene lookup returns CDR1 SGHVS and CDR2 FNYEAQ. The CDR3 DNA sequence: TGTGCCAGCAGCTTACCGGGGTCTGGGGCCAACGTCCTGACTTTC. As protein: CASSLPGSGANVLTF.

The chain joins TRBV7-3 to TRBJ2-1, with a possible D match to TRBD1 (5 bases). Germline CDR1 SGHTA, CDR2 FQGTGA. The CDR3 contains 12 residues. Trimming cost V 4 bases and J 7 bases, with 8 bases left between them. The CDR3 sequence is CASSSDRNEQFF. The CDR3 DNA reads as TGTGCCAGCAGCTCAGACAGAAATGAGCAGTTCTTC.

The gene calls are TRBV7-9 and TRBJ2-3, with D possibly matching TRBD2 (6 bases). With 5 bases removed from V and 4 bases from J, the gap between germline ends came to 16 bases. The V gene's germline CDR1 is SEHNR and CDR2 FQNEAQ (reference sequence). The CDR3 covers 15 residues. CDR3 loop: CASSSGGLVPDTQYF. The CDR3 region has the DNA TGTGCCAGCAGCAGCGGAGGGTTGGTGCCAGATACGCAGTATTTT. Looking up the rest from reference TRBV7-9 and TRBJ2-3 gives the full variable domain: DTGVSQNPRHKITKRGQNVTFRCDPISEHNRLYWYRQTLGQGPEFLTYFQNEAQLEKSRLLSDRFSAERPKGSFSTLEIQRTEQGDSAMYLCASSSGGLVPDTQYFGPGTRLTVL.

This chain uses TRBV5-4 with TRBJ2-3; 10 nucleotides line up with TRBD2. V gave up 2 bases and J gave up 2 bases; unmatched junction bases: 5. Per germline, CDR1 SGHNT and CDR2 YYREEE (reference sequence). The CDR3 sequence is 16 residues long. The chain's CDR3 is CASSFPLAGVTDTQYF. In DNA form, the CDR3 reads TGTGCCAGCAGCTTCCCTCTAGCGGGGGTCACAGATACGCAGTATTTT.

This rearrangement joins TRBV19 to TRBJ2-7, with D possibly TRBD2 on 6 matching bases. Germline CDR1 and CDR2: LNHDA and SQIVND (reference sequence). Trimming stripped 7 bases from V and 2 bases from J, with 15 bases between. The CDR3 runs to 14 residues. CDR3 in DNA: TGTGCCAGTAAGGGAGGCGGGGAAACCTACGAGCAGTACTTC. As protein: CASKGGGETYEQYF. Supplemented by reference TRBV19 and TRBJ2-7, the full variable domain reads DGGITQSPKYLFRKEGQNVTLSCEQNLNHDAMYWYRQDPGQGLRLIYYSQIVNDFQKGDIAEGYSVSREKKESFPLTVTSAQKNPTAFYLCASKGGGETYEQYFGPGTRLTVT.

V and J are TRBV3-1 (or the pseudogene TRBV3-2) and TRBJ1-4, with 8 bases identical to TRBD1. This CDR3 is built from 15 residues. Germline CDR1 reads LGHDT; CDR2 reads YNNKEL (reference sequence). The J segment lost 4 bases and the V segment lost 5 bases, leaving 6 bases of the junction unmatched. DNA of the CDR3: TGTGCCAGCAGCATGACAGGGGAGGGTAATGAAAAACTGTTTTTT. It translates to CASSMTGEGNEKLFF.